Shown below are 3 T cell receptor beta chains from a single sample sequenced in a study of blood T cell repertoires in COVID-19. The table came from immunoSEQ multiplex PCR; TCRdb's copy has only in-frame clones and leaves some out. The sample holds about 210,000 clones, 86% seen once. Sequencing was carried out using PBMCs or T cells enriched from blood (not recorded which). Receptors were obtained from a man aged 35 to 55 with acute COVID-19.

This clone was detected only a few times. This chain uses TRBV27 with TRBJ2-3, with D possibly matching TRBD2 (5 bases). The CDR3 covers 12 residues. Per germline, CDR1 MNHEY and CDR2 SMNVEV (reference sequence). Trimming removed 6 bases at V and 12 bases at J, with 16 bases between. CDR3 sequence reads: CASSPTSSRQYF. The DNA for the CDR3 is TGTGCCAGCAGCCCCACTAGTTCACGTCAGTATTTT.

The J gene is TRBJ2-1, the V gene TRBV27; D not certain. Germline V gene lookup returns CDR1 MNHEY and CDR2 SMNVEV (reference sequence). The CDR3 has 16 residues. V lost 0 bases, J lost 6 bases, and 15 bases lay in between. CDR3 sequence: CASSLSEAVGSNEQFF. CDR3 sequence (DNA): TGTGCCAGCAGTTTATCAGAAGCAGTCGGGTCCAATGAGCAGTTCTTC.

V is TRBV10-3 and J is TRBJ2-2; 11 bases align to TRBD2. This CDR3 comprises 15 residues. V shed 8 bases, J shed 8 bases, and the junction held 10 bases outside the gene matches. Germline V gives CDR1 ENHRY, CDR2 SYGVKD. CDR3 protein: CAIGDRLAGPGELFF. The CDR3 DNA reads TGTGCCATCGGGGATCGACTAGCGGGACCTGGGGAGCTGTTTTTT.